This TCR beta chain was sequenced in a study of cytomegalovirus exposure and HLA in healthy donors. The study's findings and limits: Three of the chains that were CMV-associated were confirmed in vitro to be specific for CMV antigens. A later analysis linked a missense DCLRE1C variant to TCR beta V- and J-gene trimming.

Germline loops: CDR1 MDHEN, CDR2 SYDVKM. The CDR3 has 16 amino acids. Trimming pared 5 bases from V and 0 bases from J, leaving 11 bases between. PCR employed 60 Vbeta and 13 Jbeta primers. The table came from immunoSEQ multiplex PCR; TCRdb's copy has only in-frame clones and leaves some out. The sample records around 150,000 clones, over 60% being singletons. This clone was seen a handful of times. The antigen remains undetermined. The chain recombines TRBV28 with TRBJ1-6; TRBD1 is a possible D gene (6 bases). This TCR derives from a woman aged 25 to 45 in good health and CMV-seronegative. The specimen was PBMCs. The CDR3 sequence is CASSQGFDSYNSPLHF. The CDR3 DNA sequence: TGTGCCAGCAGTCAGGGGTTCGACTCCTATAATTCACCCCTCCACTTT.